This entry features one T cell receptor (beta chain) sequence. It lacks a known antigen. No much larger clone exists at a distance of one base, and base qualities are not known. This record belongs to a study of blood T cell repertoires in COVID-19 (TCRdb year 2020). Some background on the complete study: The collaborator samples originated in the United States, Italy and Spain and spanned the acute and convalescent phases of COVID-19. A freely available public database, intended as a resource for researchers studying the immune response to SARS-CoV-2, is where the repertoires were released. The material from the prospective study consisted of cDNA or gDNA derived from T cells, B-cell-depleted T cells, or PBMCs. Where available, HLA class I and class II types were taken from metadata supplied by the sample provider and were not determined by assay-based typing. Samples came from the ongoing ImmuneRACE study (first 160 participants) plus 1,254 subjects from 6 global collaborators. The sample metadata nearly always contained a de-identified subject ID, COVID-19 status, age in years and sex. Deeply sampled blood TCRbeta repertoires from subjects exposed to, actively infected with, or recovered from COVID-19 were included in the dataset. Overall study outcomes, separate from this receptor: How much clinical and demographic metadata was included differed by source and by participant, and the metadata was provided uncurated.

The immunoSEQ Assay, a bias-controlled multiplex PCR, was used to amplify TCRbeta CDR3 regions from genomic DNA. Turning to the authors' computational methods: The number of nucleated cells in each sample was estimated by amplification of reference gene primers within the assay. To quantify the absolute abundance of each unique TCRbeta CDR3 rearrangement, sequence reads were collapsed and filtered. For each sample, productive Simpson clonality was calculated by taking the square root of Simpson's diversity index across productive rearrangements. TCRdb limited this immuneACCESS table to in-frame rearrangements with V and J called. A share of clones is missing; checked studies link under half to unresolved V genes, and the rest is unexplained. The V and J calls and clone size were taken over from that table, and D and trimming were inferred from the DNA. The sample yields some 230,000 clones; approximately 85% were counted once. The biggest ten clones account for roughly 8% of the sample.

At one collaborating source in Seattle, patients were enrolled during active infection and were followed longitudinally through the course of disease. Each collaborating institution followed its own protocols to collect whole blood in K2EDTA tubes. For TCRbeta analysis, collaborator samples were shipped as frozen whole blood, as isolated PBMCs, or as DNA extracted from either sample type. According to the germline V gene (reference sequence), CDR1 reads MNHNY and CDR2 reads SVGAGI. Including the terminal cysteine and phenylalanine, the CDR3 comprises 14 residues. Of the read, only the CDR3 DNA is kept; its 42 bases are in frame from base 1. Germline trimming: 5 bases from V, 4 bases from J; junction bases outside gene matches: 8.

The sequence is built from TRBV6-6 and TRBJ2-7, with TRBD1 identical over 7 junction bases. The source material was peripheral blood. The sequence came from a woman aged 80 or over with COVID-19, enrolled during active disease. The bases read TGTGCCAGCAGTGCCCCCGACAGGGAATACGAGCAGTACTTC. This sequence encodes CASSAPDREYEQYF.